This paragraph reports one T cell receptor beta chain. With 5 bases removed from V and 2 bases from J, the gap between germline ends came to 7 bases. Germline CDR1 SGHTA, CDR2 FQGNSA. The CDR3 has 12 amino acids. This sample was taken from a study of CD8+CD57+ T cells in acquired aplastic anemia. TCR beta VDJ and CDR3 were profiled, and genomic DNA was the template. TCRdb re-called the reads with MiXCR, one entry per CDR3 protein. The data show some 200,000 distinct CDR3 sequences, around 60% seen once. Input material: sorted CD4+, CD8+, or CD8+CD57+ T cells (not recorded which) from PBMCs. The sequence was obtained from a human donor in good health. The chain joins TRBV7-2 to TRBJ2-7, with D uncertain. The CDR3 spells CASSPGTYEQYF. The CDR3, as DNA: TGTGCCAGCAGCCCCGGTACCTACGAGCAGTACTTC.